The clone carrying this TCR beta chain was counted between two and nine times. The data are from a study of blood T cell repertoires in COVID-19. Study as a whole: Acute and convalescent COVID-19 specimens originated in the United States, Italy and Spain. T cells, B-cell-depleted T cells, or PBMCs supplied cDNA or gDNA.

The protocol was immunoSEQ multiplex PCR, while the TCRdb copy is restricted to in-frame clones and leaves out a portion. The data contain around 120,000 clones, approximately 90% of them singletons. Specimen: peripheral blood. The clonotype was recovered from a woman of 80 years or more with acute or convalescent COVID-19.

The CDR3 coding sequence is TGTGCCAGCAGTGAACAGGGCCGATCGAGGCAGTACTTC. It translates to CASSEQGRSRQYF. The rearrangement links TRBV6-1 to TRBJ2-7, with D possibly being TRBD1 (5 bases). Per the germline V gene, CDR1 is MNHNS and CDR2 is SASEGT. This CDR3 comprises 13 residues. V was cut by 2 bases and J by 9 bases, with 14 bases left in between.